The clone carrying this T cell receptor (beta chain) was seen a handful of times. The sample originates from a study of blood T cells in healthy people across ages. The study drew donors from healthy Caucasian individuals in Russia aged about 6 to 90. Whenever a sample was processed, at least 6 million PBMCs were isolated. A J-beta primer mix and a sample-barcoded 5' primer were used in a second PCR of about 7 to 12 cycles. Tags on each cDNA molecule came from a template-switch adaptor with 12 random nucleotides. TCRdb independently ran MiXCR on the 5' RACE reads; one entry per CDR3 protein. The sample holds about 1.1 million distinct CDR3 sequences, around two fifths seen once. Between the trimmed V and J ends, which lost 0 bases and 3 bases, there was a span of 9 bases. CDR3 size: 14 residues. Per the germline V gene, CDR1 is SGHRS and CDR2 is YFSETQ.

The rearrangement joins TRBV5-1 to TRBJ1-1; D is unresolved. The sequence came from a young man in good health. The sequencing input was blood. CDR3 coding DNA: TGCGCCAGCAGCTTGGGGGGAACGGACACTGAAGCTTTCTTT. It translates to CASSLGGTDTEAFF.